Listed below are T cell receptor beta chains from one sample, sequenced in a study of PD-1 blockade in mismatch repair-deficient tumors. Clones were read by immunoSEQ multiplex PCR, and TCRdb kept only the in-frame ones, dropping some. The sample shows 14,000 or so clones, 70% to 85% of them seen only once. The sequencing here drew on PBMCs, taken approximately 15 weeks after starting pembrolizumab. The receptors were gathered from an adult with mismatch repair-deficient cancer. Both conserved end residues are trimmed from each CDR3. The size entry is marked missing in some rows and otherwise reads once, few, many or a size class.

abundance | v_gene | CDR3aa
once | TRBV18 | ASSSLETSGSSYEQY
few | TRBV7-9 | ASSEAGTGWYGYT
- | TRBV29-1 | SVEKQGALNEQF
- | TRBV27 | ASRPAGDGTGELF
- | TRBV19 | ASSRSGPTYEQY
- | TRBV7-2 | ASSLFSGSTDTQY
- | TRBV30 | AWSPSYDNEQF
- | TRBV5-4 | ASSLAGTSGYNEQF
- | TRBV27 | ASSPDRSNYGYT
few | TRBV5-4 | ASSFGGNGHYGYT
- | TRBV27 | ASSLGTGYEQY
once | TRBV27 | ASSFILLRDRDNEQF
- | TRBV4-1 | ASSQGRGGVTGELF
- | TRBV30 | AWRYSGANVLT
once | TRBV6-5 | ASSYEGTGAQY
once | TRBV19 | ASSIPNRGPNGYT
- | TRBV18 | ASSPNFRQGASSGANVLT
- | TRBV5-1 | ASSLAGVGNTIY